This entry is about one T cell receptor (beta chain). Its antigen is currently unknown. MiXCR, applied by TCRdb to the reads, yields one record per CDR3 protein. The sample consists of some 700,000 distinct CDR3 sequences, 35% to 45% of them appearing once. These data originate in a study of T cell repertoires in cytomegalovirus infection. Study as a whole: Shared public TCR beta signatures pointed to both CMV infection and a matching HLA type. The study, taken as a whole, reports: Frequencies of public TCR beta families were cumulated, and this identified carriers of CMV plus the relevant HLA. The response measured ex vivo was dominated by TCR beta clonotypes (HLA-C-restricted and CMV-specific).

The CDR3 extends over 14 amino acids. From germline, CDR1 is SGHVS and CDR2 FQNEAQ. Trimming cost V 5 bases and J 7 bases; bases outside gene matches: 6. Source material: PBMCs. The origin of this receptor is a human donor in good health (CMV status not recorded). Some clones in this sample may be carry-over from other donors' samples. The V call is TRBV7-8, the J call TRBJ2-4; 9 positions agree with TRBD1. The CDR3 nucleotides are TGTGCCAGCAGCATTCGGACAGGGGAGAACATTCAGTACTTC. Its protein product is CASSIRTGENIQYF. Based on the CDR3 plus reference TRBV7-8 and TRBJ2-4, the full variable domain is GAGVSQSPRYKVAKRGQDVALRCDPISGHVSLFWYQQALGQGPEFLTYFQNEAQLDKSGLPSDRFFAERPEGSVSTLKIQRTQQEDSAVYLCASSIRTGENIQYFGAGTRLSVL.